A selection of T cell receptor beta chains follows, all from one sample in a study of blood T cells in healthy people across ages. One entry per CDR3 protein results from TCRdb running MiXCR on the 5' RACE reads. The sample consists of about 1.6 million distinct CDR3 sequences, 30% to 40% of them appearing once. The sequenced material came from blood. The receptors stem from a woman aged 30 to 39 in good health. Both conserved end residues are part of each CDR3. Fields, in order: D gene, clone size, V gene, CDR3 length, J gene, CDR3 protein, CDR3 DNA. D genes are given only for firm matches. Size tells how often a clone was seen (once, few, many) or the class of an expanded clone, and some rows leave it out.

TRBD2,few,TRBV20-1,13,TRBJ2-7,CSAASGREYEQYF,TGCAGTGCAGCGAGCGGGAGAGAGTACGAGCAGTACTTC
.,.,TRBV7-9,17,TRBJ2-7,CASSTLRGGGVPYEQYF,TGTGCCAGCAGCACACTACGAGGGGGCGGGGTTCCCTACGAGCAGTACTTC
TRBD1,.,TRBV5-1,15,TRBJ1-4,CASSFTGTGVEKLFF,TGCGCCAGCAGCTTCACCGGGACAGGGGTAGAAAAACTGTTTTTT
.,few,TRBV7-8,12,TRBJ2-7,CASSLAHGEQYF,TGTGCCAGCAGCTTAGCGCATGGGGAGCAGTACTTC
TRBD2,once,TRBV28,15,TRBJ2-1,CASSLFGRESNEQFF,TGTGCCAGCAGCCTTTTCGGGCGGGAGTCGAATGAGCAGTTCTTC
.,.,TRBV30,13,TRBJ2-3,CAWSGTSTDTQYF,TGTGCCTGGAGTGGGACTAGCACAGATACGCAGTATTTT
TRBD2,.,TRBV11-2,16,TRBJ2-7,CASSLTSGGRTYEQYF,TGTGCCAGCAGCTTGACTAGCGGGGGGCGAACCTACGAGCAGTACTTC
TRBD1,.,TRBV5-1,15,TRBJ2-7,CASSLGRDRRNEQYF,TGCGCCAGCAGCTTGGGCCGGGACAGGCGCAACGAGCAGTACTTC
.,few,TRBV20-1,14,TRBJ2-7,CSAFLAGGTYEQYF,TGCAGTGCTTTCCTAGCTGGGGGGACCTACGAGCAGTACTTC
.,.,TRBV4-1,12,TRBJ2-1,CASSQAFTQQFF,TGCGCCAGCAGCCAAGCTTTCACCCAGCAGTTCTTC
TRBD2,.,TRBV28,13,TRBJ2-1,CASSFGGAGEQFF,TGTGCCAGCAGTTTCGGGGGGGCAGGGGAGCAGTTCTTC
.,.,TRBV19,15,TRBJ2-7,CASSSLKLGEHEQYF,TGTGCCAGTAGTAGCCTCAAACTGGGGGAACACGAGCAGTACTTC
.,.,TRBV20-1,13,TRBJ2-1,CSARAPTHHEQFF,TGCAGTGCTAGAGCCCCGACCCATCATGAGCAGTTCTTC
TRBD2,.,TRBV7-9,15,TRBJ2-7,CASTIGGGLSYEQYF,TGTGCCAGCACCATCGGCGGGGGGCTTTCCTACGAGCAGTACTTC
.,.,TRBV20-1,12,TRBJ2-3,CSTRVSADTQYF,TGCAGTACTAGAGTGTCGGCAGATACGCAGTATTTT
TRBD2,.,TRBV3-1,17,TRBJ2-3,CASSQDPLAVFVDTQYF,TGTGCCAGCAGCCAAGACCCCCTAGCGGTCTTTGTAGATACGCAGTATTTT
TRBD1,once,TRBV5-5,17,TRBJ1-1,CASSSTGSYGMNTEAFF,TGTGCCAGCAGCTCGACAGGGAGTTATGGAATGAACACTGAAGCTTTCTTT
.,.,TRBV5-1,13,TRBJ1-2,CASSFDTTWGHTF,TGCGCCAGCAGCTTCGACACAACGTGGGGACACACCTTC
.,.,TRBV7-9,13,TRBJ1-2,CASTGPRPWGYTF,TGTGCCAGCACCGGTCCTCGACCATGGGGCTACACCTTC
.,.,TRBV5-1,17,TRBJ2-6,CASSLSGSSSGANVLTF,TGCGCCAGCAGCTTGAGCGGGTCTAGCTCTGGGGCCAACGTCCTGACTTTC
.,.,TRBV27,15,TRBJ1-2,CASSLFSPQADGYTF,TGTGCCAGCAGTTTATTCTCCCCACAGGCCGATGGCTACACCTTC
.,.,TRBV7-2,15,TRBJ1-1,CASSLFRGPGTEAFF,TGTGCCAGCAGCTTGTTCCGGGGGCCAGGGACTGAAGCTTTCTTT
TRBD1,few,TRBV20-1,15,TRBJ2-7,CSARDLRTGVYEQYF,TGCAGTGCTAGAGATTTGAGGACAGGGGTTTACGAGCAGTACTTC
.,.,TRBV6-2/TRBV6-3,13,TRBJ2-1,CASTHRRDNEQFF,TGTGCCAGCACGCACAGGCGGGACAATGAGCAGTTCTTC
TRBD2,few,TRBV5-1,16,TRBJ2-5,CASSLESGTEGGTRYF,TGCGCCAGCAGCTTGGAATCCGGGACCGAGGGAGGGACCCGGTACTTC
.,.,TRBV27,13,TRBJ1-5,CASSLGINQPQHF,TGTGCCAGCAGTTTAGGAATCAATCAGCCCCAGCATTTT
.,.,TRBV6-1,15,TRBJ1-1,CASSAFVAVNTEAFF,TGTGCCAGCAGTGCTTTTGTAGCAGTGAACACTGAAGCTTTCTTT
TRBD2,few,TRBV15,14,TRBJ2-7,CATSSSGSSYEQYF,TGTGCCACCAGCAGCAGCGGGAGCTCCTACGAGCAGTACTTC
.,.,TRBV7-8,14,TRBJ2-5,CASSQRGGGETQYF,TGTGCCAGCAGCCAAAGGGGGGGGGGTGAGACCCAGTACTTC
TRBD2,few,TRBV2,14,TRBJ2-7,CASIRTSGGVEQYF,TGTGCCAGCATACGAACTAGCGGGGGTGTCGAGCAGTACTTC
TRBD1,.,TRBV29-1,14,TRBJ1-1,CSVGTGDVNTGAFF,TGCAGCGTCGGGACAGGGGACGTGAACACTGGAGCTTTCTTT
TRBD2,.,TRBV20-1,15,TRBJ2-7,CSARDQEGRATEQYF,TGCAGTGCTAGAGATCAAGAGGGGAGGGCTACGGAGCAGTACTTC
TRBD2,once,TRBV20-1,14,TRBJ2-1,CSAGEAGAYNEQFF,TGCAGTGCTGGGGAAGCGGGGGCCTACAATGAGCAGTTCTTC
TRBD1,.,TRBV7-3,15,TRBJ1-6,CASSSHGQGNSPLHF,TGTGCCAGCAGCTCGCACGGACAGGGAAATTCACCCCTCCACTTT
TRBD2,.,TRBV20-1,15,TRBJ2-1,CSAGGLAGEYNEQFF,TGCAGTGCTGGGGGACTAGCGGGGGAATACAATGAGCAGTTCTTC
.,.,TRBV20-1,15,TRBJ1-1,CSAVGSQGGNTEAFF,TGCAGTGCTGTGGGATCCCAGGGAGGGAACACTGAAGCTTTCTTT
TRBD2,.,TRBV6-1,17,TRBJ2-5,CASTWTSGGPVQETQYF,TGTGCCAGCACCTGGACTAGCGGGGGTCCCGTCCAAGAGACCCAGTACTTC
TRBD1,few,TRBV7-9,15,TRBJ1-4,CASSLATGGPEKLFF,TGTGCCAGCAGCTTAGCGACAGGGGGCCCTGAAAAACTGTTTTTT
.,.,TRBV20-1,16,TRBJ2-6,CSANQAGADGANVLTF,TGCAGTGCCAACCAGGCGGGGGCGGATGGGGCCAACGTCCTGACTTTC
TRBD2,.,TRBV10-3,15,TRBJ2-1,CTISESERGPSWQFF,TGTACCATCAGTGAGTCCGAGCGGGGCCCATCGTGGCAGTTCTTC
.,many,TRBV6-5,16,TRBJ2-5,CASSWTQGLPQETQYF,TGTGCCAGCAGTTGGACCCAGGGACTTCCACAAGAGACCCAGTACTTC
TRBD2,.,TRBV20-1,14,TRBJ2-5,CSARYRLARETQYF,TGCAGTGCTAGATACCGACTAGCTCGAGAGACCCAGTACTTC
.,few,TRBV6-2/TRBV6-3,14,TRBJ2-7,CASSYESPSHEQYF,TGTGCCAGCAGTTACGAATCCCCATCCCACGAGCAGTACTTC
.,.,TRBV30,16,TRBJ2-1,CAWSVEAISPYNEQFF,TGTGCCTGGAGTGTAGAAGCGATCTCCCCCTACAATGAGCAGTTCTTC
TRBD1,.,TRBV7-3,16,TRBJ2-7,CASSLMARGSSYEQYF,TGTGCCAGCAGCTTAATGGCCAGGGGGAGCTCCTACGAGCAGTACTTC
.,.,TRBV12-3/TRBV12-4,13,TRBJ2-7,CASTSTGPYEQYF,TGTGCCAGCACCTCGACGGGACCCTACGAGCAGTACTTC
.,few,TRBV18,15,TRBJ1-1,CASSPPGLVNTEAFF,TGTGCCAGCTCACCACCGGGACTGGTGAACACTGAAGCTTTCTTT
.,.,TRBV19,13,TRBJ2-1,CASSINRGDEQFF,TGTGCCAGTAGTATAAATCGGGGAGATGAGCAGTTCTTC
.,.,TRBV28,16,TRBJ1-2,CASTPLPPTSNYGYTF,TGTGCCAGCACCCCTCTCCCACCTACCTCTAACTATGGCTACACCTTC
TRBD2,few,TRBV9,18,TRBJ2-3,CASSDAGTRFGIPDTQYF,TGTGCCAGCAGCGACGCCGGGACTAGGTTCGGTATCCCAGATACGCAGTATTTT
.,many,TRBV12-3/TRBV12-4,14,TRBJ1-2,CASSLSNLDYGYTF,TGTGCCAGCAGTTTATCCAATCTCGACTATGGCTACACCTTC
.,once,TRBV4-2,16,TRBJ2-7,CASSPDPRDTSYEQYF,TGTGCCAGCAGCCCAGACCCGAGGGACACCTCCTACGAGCAGTACTTC
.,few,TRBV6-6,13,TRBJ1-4,CASSYIENEKLFF,TGTGCCAGCAGTTACATCGAAAATGAAAAACTGTTTTTT
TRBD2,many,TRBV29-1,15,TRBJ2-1,CSVEAIGTTHNEQFF,TGCAGCGTTGAGGCGATAGGGACTACCCACAATGAGCAGTTCTTC